This TCR beta chain was identified during a study of T cell changes during pregnancy in multiple sclerosis. The germline V gene encodes CDR1 SGHVS and CDR2 FQNEAQ. The CDR3 length is 14 residues. Trimming cost V 5 bases and J 5 bases, with 10 bases left between them. Clones were sequenced by immunoSEQ multiplex PCR, and TCRdb holds only the in-frame ones, with some missing. The data contain around 54,000 clones, about nine tenths of them singletons. The TCR originated in a female donor in good health, enrolled as a control in a pregnancy study. This chain connects TRBV7-8 to TRBJ1-6; TRBD1 is a possible D gene (6 bases). The source was CD4+ T cells from peripheral blood mononuclear cells, collected after pregnancy. CDR3 DNA sequence: TGTGCCAGCAGCCTAAGACAGGATAATTCACCCCTCCACTTT. It yields the protein CASSLRQDNSPLHF.